The 15 T cell receptor beta chains given below trace back to one sample, sequenced in a study of shared clonotypes between healthy human individuals. Repertoires were generated with immunoSEQ multiplex PCR, while TCRdb's copy carries only in-frame clones and drops some. The sample shows approximately 2.3 million clones, 85% to 95% of them seen only once. Input material: naive CD4+ T cells from PBMCs. Stated subset: CD45RA+ positively selected. The receptor set was obtained from a man in his late teens or twenties in good health. Some clones in this sample may be carry-over from other donors' samples.

This clone was seen just once. The J gene is TRBJ2-7, the V gene TRBV29-1; possibly TRBD1 or TRBD2 for D (5 bases each). This CDR3 is built from 13 residues. The germline V gene encodes CDR1 SQVTM and CDR2 ANQGSEA. Trimming stripped 7 bases from V and 3 bases from J, with 16 bases between. This chain's CDR3 is CSAQWGPLYEQYF. In nucleotides, the CDR3 is TGCAGCGCCCAGTGGGGACCGCTCTACGAGCAGTACTTC.

The V and J genes are TRBV6-6 and TRBJ1-5; no clear D gene. With 6 bases removed from V and 7 bases from J, the gap between germline ends came to 16 bases. The V gene's germline CDR1 is MNHNY and CDR2 SVGAGI (reference sequence). The CDR3 is 14 residues long. The CDR3 sequence is CASSPPGSSQPQHF. The DNA of the CDR3 is TGTGCCAGCAGCCCGCCGGGGTCCTCCCAGCCCCAGCATTTT.

CDR3 amino acids: CASSLAGVTPRDEQFF. The CDR3 DNA reads as TGTGCCAGCAGCTTGGCGGGAGTAACCCCTAGGGATGAGCAGTTCTTC. J is TRBJ2-1 and V is TRBV5-6, with D tentatively TRBD2 (6 bases). The CDR3 has 16 amino acids. The V and J ends lost 0 bases and 8 bases respectively, with 18 bases between them. Germline V gene data show CDR1 as SGHDT and CDR2 as YYEEEE.

The chain carries TRBV5-6 and TRBJ2-7; D gene uncertain. The CDR3 contains 12 residues. Germline V gives CDR1 SGHDT, CDR2 YYEEEE. Trimming removed 2 bases from V and 9 bases from J, with 12 bases in between. The CDR3 loop reads CASSFHQKGQYF. As DNA, the CDR3 is TGTGCCAGCAGCTTCCACCAGAAGGGGCAGTACTTC.

The gene calls are TRBV5-4 and TRBJ1-2, with a weak D call TRBD1 (5 bases). The V gene's germline CDR1 is SGHNT and CDR2 YYREEE (reference sequence). Trimming stripped 0 bases from V and 2 bases from J, with 14 bases between. The CDR3 runs 16 residues. CDR3 sequence reads: CASSLAPGAGNYGYTF. DNA of the CDR3: TGTGCCAGCAGCTTGGCCCCCGGGGCGGGGAACTATGGCTACACCTTC.

The CDR3 loop is CASSPRGTTTGNEQFF. The CDR3 region has the DNA TGTGCCAGCAGTCCCAGAGGCACCACGACGGGGAATGAGCAGTTCTTC. The chain has TRBV27 and TRBJ2-1; D perhaps matches TRBD2 (5 bases). The CDR3 sequence is 16 residues long. The germline CDR1 and CDR2 sequences are MNHEY and SMNVEV (reference sequence). The V end lost 5 bases, the J end lost 7 bases, and 21 bases lay between the germline ends.

This chain connects TRBV28 to TRBJ2-5; D uncertain. Germline CDR1 is MDHEN and CDR2 is SYDVKM. This CDR3 has 12 residues. The V end lost 10 bases, the J end lost 5 bases, and 14 bases lay between the germline ends. CDR3 protein: CATSEKGETQYF. The CDR3, as DNA: TGTGCCACCAGCGAGAAAGGGGAGACCCAGTACTTC.

This chain connects TRBV10-1 to TRBJ2-3; D tentatively reads TRBD1 or TRBD2 (5 bases each). CDR1 and CDR2 (germline): WNHNN, SYGVQD (reference sequence). V lost 3 bases and J lost 1, with 11 bases in between. The CDR3 runs 15 residues. The CDR3 loop is CASSDRGRGTDTQYF. The CDR3 region has the DNA TGCGCCAGCAGTGATCGGGGCAGGGGCACAGATACGCAGTATTTT.

Note on this clone: In the same sample, other DNA sequences code for this CDR3. The chain combines TRBV19 with TRBJ1-1; D is ambiguous. The CDR3 is 12 residues long. Deletions cut 3 bases from V and 5 bases from J, with 7 bases between. From germline, CDR1 is LNHDA and CDR2 SQIVND (reference sequence). CDR3 nucleotides: TGTGCCAGTAGTATGCGAGGGACTGAAGCTTTCTTT. Amino acids: CASSMRGTEAFF.

The rearrangement joins TRBV2 to TRBJ1-2; D unclear. The germline V gene encodes CDR1 SNHLY and CDR2 FYNNEI. The CDR3 runs 14 residues. V was cut by 0 bases and J by 4 bases, with 9 bases left in between. The CDR3 reads CASSEAVGFYGYTF. The CDR3, as DNA: TGTGCCAGCAGTGAAGCGGTGGGCTTCTATGGCTACACCTTC.

V and J are TRBV6-5 and TRBJ1-1; possibly TRBD1 for D (5 bases). There are 15 residues in the CDR3. Germline V CDR1 and CDR2: MNHEY, SVGAGI. The ends were cut back, 0 bases at V and 8 bases at J, with 16 bases in the middle. CDR3 DNA: TGTGCCAGCAGTTACTCGTCAGGCCACGGGACCGAAGCTTTCTTT. This encodes CASSYSSGHGTEAFF.

The V gene is TRBV28, the J gene TRBJ2-7, with 10 bases matching TRBD1. This CDR3 has 15 residues. In germline, CDR1 is MDHEN, CDR2 SYDVKM. With 6 bases clipped from V and 5 bases from J, the junction kept 10 bases outside the gene matches. CDR3 sequence: CASRHPGTGVNEQYF. CDR3 nucleotide sequence: TGTGCCAGCAGACACCCGGGGACAGGGGTGAACGAGCAGTACTTC.

The CDR3 DNA reads as TGTGCCATCAGAGAACTAGCGGGAGTCGGGGAGCTGTTTTTT. It is translated as CAIRELAGVGELFF. The chain recombines TRBV7-9 with TRBJ2-2, with 11 bases aligning to TRBD2. From germline, CDR1 is SEHNR and CDR2 FQNEAQ (reference sequence). The CDR3 contains 14 residues. Unmatched junction bases numbered 8, after V lost 10 bases and J lost 7 bases.

In this sample, this clone turned up once. The same CDR3 arises from other DNA sequences in this sample as well. This chain connects TRBV7-9 to TRBJ2-7, with D possibly being TRBD1 (6 bases). The CDR3 covers 12 residues. V dropped 5 bases and J dropped 2 bases, with 7 bases sitting between them. Looked up from germline, CDR1 is SEHNR and CDR2 is FQNEAQ (reference sequence). Here the CDR3 DNA reads TGTGCCAGCAGCGCAGGGGCCTACGAGCAGTACTTC. Its translation is CASSAGAYEQYF.

The rearrangement joins TRBV7-9 to TRBJ1-4; unclear D gene. Trimming stripped 5 bases from V and 7 bases from J, with 11 bases between. Germline V gene data show CDR1 as SEHNR and CDR2 as FQNEAQ (reference sequence). This CDR3 spans 13 amino acids. CDR3 residues: CASSTPSGEKLFF. The CDR3 DNA reads TGTGCCAGCAGCACCCCTTCGGGTGAAAAACTGTTTTTT.